This T cell receptor beta chain was obtained from a study of shared clonotypes between healthy human individuals. Study in general: Those who served as donors were a couple of women and a few men between the ages of 18 and 49.

The material for each subset, its genomic DNA, was split evenly across several immunoSEQ plates. The table came from immunoSEQ multiplex PCR; TCRdb's copy has only in-frame clones and leaves some out. The sample records approximately 1,500,000 clones, around 95% being singletons. V was pared by 4 bases and J by 7 bases, with 23 bases between. There are 17 residues in the CDR3. The germline V gene encodes CDR1 SGDLS and CDR2 YYNGEE. This clonotype originated in a man between 25 and 39 years old in good health. The rearrangement links TRBV9 to TRBJ2-2; tentative D call: TRBD2 (6 bases). The sequenced sample was naive CD4+ T cells sorted from blood. Subset reported: CD45RA+ positively selected. The CDR3, as DNA: TGTGCCAGCAGCCCAGAAGGTCGGGGACTCCTTTTCGGGGAGCTGTTTTTT. Protein product: CASSPEGRGLLFGELFF.